Only a few counts were recorded for the clone carrying this T cell receptor (beta chain). These data belong to a study of cytomegalovirus exposure and HLA in healthy donors. The study ran its PCR with 60 Vbeta and 13 Jbeta primers. Clones were read by immunoSEQ multiplex PCR, and TCRdb kept only the in-frame ones, dropping some. Here the sample spans 150,000 to 160,000 clones, 75% to 85% being singletons. This CDR3 contains 24 residues. The trim removed 2 bases at V and 2 bases at J, leaving 26 bases unmatched. The rearrangement links TRBV7-1 to TRBJ2-5; TRBD2 matches at 13 bases. TRBV7-1 falls under the ORF class, with uncertain function. This TCR derives from a middle-aged woman in good health and CMV-seropositive. Sequencing used PBMCs. CDR3 coding DNA: TGTGCCAGCAGCTCACCCCGGCAGCCACACTTTGGACTAGCGGGAGACAGAGGACAAGAGACCCAGTACTTC. Translating gives CASSSPRQPHFGLAGDRGQETQYF.